This T cell receptor (beta chain) was sequenced in a study of blood T cell repertoires in COVID-19 (dated by TCRdb to 2020 to 2022). Background on the whole study: Samples covering the acute and convalescent phases of COVID-19 were provided by collaborators in the United States, Italy and Spain. The repertoires were released in a freely available public database meant as a resource for research on the immune response to SARS-CoV-2. Where HLA class I and class II types were available, the types were taken from metadata supplied by the sample provider, not from assay-based typing. Samples came from the ongoing ImmuneRACE study (first 160 participants) plus 1,254 subjects from 6 global collaborators. The dataset comprised deeply sampled blood TCRbeta repertoires from subjects exposed to, actively infected with, or recovered from COVID-19. Sample metadata almost always included a de-identified subject ID, COVID-19 status, age in years and sex. The material from the prospective study consisted of cDNA or gDNA derived from T cells, B-cell-depleted T cells, or PBMCs. The study at large found these results: The amount of clinical and demographic metadata varied by source and participant and was provided uncurated.

CDR1 and CDR2 (KGHDR, SFDVKD) derive from the germline V gene. A distance of 12 bases separates the germline ends of V and J, which lose 5 bases and 6 bases respectively. The CDR3 has 14 amino acids, counting the end cysteine and phenylalanine. Left in the record is the CDR3 DNA by itself, 42 bases read in frame from the first base. Comment on this clone: The clone's antigen remains unknown. The sample holds no much larger clone one base away, and base qualities are not on file.

The collaborating institutions used their own protocols to collect whole blood in K2EDTA tubes. For TCRbeta analysis, collaborator samples were shipped as frozen whole blood, as isolated PBMCs, or as DNA extracted from either sample type. The immunoSEQ Assay, a bias-controlled multiplex PCR, was used to amplify TCRbeta CDR3 regions from genomic DNA. The authors processed their data as follows. The number of nucleated cells in each sample was estimated by amplification of reference gene primers within the assay. Sequence reads were collapsed and filtered to measure the absolute abundance of every unique TCRbeta CDR3 rearrangement. Productive Simpson clonality was computed per sample as the square root of Simpson's diversity index over productive rearrangements. In its TCRdb copy, this immuneACCESS table keeps in-frame sequences only and misses some clones. Where compared with another copy, unresolved V genes explain less than half of these, and the others have no known cause. The DNA was the basis for D and trimming; V, J and clone size are from that table. The sample includes some 57,000 clones, with about 90% observed a single time. About 13% of the sample lies in the top ten.

The chain couples TRBV24-1 to TRBJ2-2; the D region possibly corresponds to TRBD2 (5 bases align). Material: peripheral blood. The TCR sequence derives from a man between 60 and 75 years old with active COVID-19. The CDR3 region: CATSVAGGSGELFF. The base sequence is TGTGCCACCAGTGTGGCGGGCGGGTCCGGGGAGCTGTTTTTT.